The 7 T cell receptor beta chains below come from one sample, sequenced in a study of cytomegalovirus exposure and HLA in healthy donors. Method: immunoSEQ multiplex PCR; TCRdb's copy keeps in-frame clones and lacks some. The table shows a few hundred thousand clones, with approximately 91% occurring only once. Sequences were obtained from PBMCs. These receptors were collected from a man aged 25 to 40 in good health and CMV-seronegative.

J is TRBJ2-5 and V is TRBV7-9; TRBD1 aligns across 9 bases. From germline, CDR1 is SEHNR and CDR2 FQNEAQ (reference sequence). Trimming cost V 5 bases and J 6 bases; bases outside gene matches: 10. This CDR3 has 15 amino acids. The CDR3: CASSAGTGTLKTQYF. CDR3 nucleotides: TGTGCCAGCAGCGCAGGGACAGGGACCTTAAAGACCCAGTACTTC.

This clone was counted once. This chain joins TRBV6-6 and TRBJ2-6, with a weak D call TRBD1 (6 bases). V dropped 0 bases and J dropped 4 bases, with 7 bases sitting between them. In germline, CDR1 is MNHNY, CDR2 SVGAGI (reference sequence). The CDR3 is 15 amino acids. The CDR3 here is CASSYSGAGANVLTF. The CDR3 DNA follows: TGTGCCAGCAGTTACTCGGGGGCCGGGGCCAACGTCCTGACTTTC.

This clone occurred once. The rearrangement joins TRBV19 to TRBJ2-7; 10 nucleotides match TRBD1. With V trimmed by 4 bases and J by 2 bases, 8 bases remained unmatched. Germline values: CDR1 LNHDA, CDR2 SQIVND (reference sequence). The CDR3 runs to 16 residues. This chain's CDR3 is CASSKGTGAGTYEQYF. CDR3 DNA sequence: TGTGCCAGTAGTAAGGGGACAGGGGCCGGCACCTACGAGCAGTACTTC.

The sample holds one count of this clone. The CDR3 loop reads CASRDYARTGELFF. The CDR3 DNA reads TGCGCCAGCAGAGACTACGCTCGGACCGGGGAGCTGTTTTTT. The J gene is TRBJ2-2, the V gene TRBV4-1, with D perhaps matching TRBD2 (5 bases). CDR1 is MGHRA and CDR2 is YSYEKL in the germline V gene. V gave up 6 bases and J gave up 5 bases, with 13 bases separating them. CDR3 length: 14 amino acids.

J is TRBJ2-2 and V is TRBV7-6, with 7 positions matching TRBD2. Trimming took 6 bases from V and 6 from J; bases not matched to a gene: 4. Germline-derived CDR1 and CDR2 are SGHVS and FNYEAQ. This CDR3 is built from 13 residues. The CDR3 nucleotides are TGTGCCAGCAGTACTAGCGACCCCGGGGAGCTGTTTTTT. This sequence encodes CASSTSDPGELFF.

This clone was observed once. V and J are TRBV4-2 and TRBJ2-6; D is unclear. Trimming left V 0 bases short and J 4 bases short, with 7 bases between. CDR3 length: 15 residues. CDR1 is LGHNA and CDR2 is YNFKEQ in the germline V gene. CDR3 DNA sequence: TGTGCCAGCAGCCAAGACAACTCCGGGGCCAACGTCCTGACTTTC. Translating gives CASSQDNSGANVLTF.

The chain has TRBV11-2 and TRBJ2-7, with D unclear. V lost 4 bases and J 7 bases, leaving 14 bases between the germline ends. CDR3 size: 13 residues. Germline V CDR1 and CDR2: SGHAT, FQNNGV. CDR3 sequence (DNA): TGTGCCAGCAGCTCCGTTACTAAGGAAGAGCAGTACTTC. Translated, it gives CASSSVTKEEQYF.